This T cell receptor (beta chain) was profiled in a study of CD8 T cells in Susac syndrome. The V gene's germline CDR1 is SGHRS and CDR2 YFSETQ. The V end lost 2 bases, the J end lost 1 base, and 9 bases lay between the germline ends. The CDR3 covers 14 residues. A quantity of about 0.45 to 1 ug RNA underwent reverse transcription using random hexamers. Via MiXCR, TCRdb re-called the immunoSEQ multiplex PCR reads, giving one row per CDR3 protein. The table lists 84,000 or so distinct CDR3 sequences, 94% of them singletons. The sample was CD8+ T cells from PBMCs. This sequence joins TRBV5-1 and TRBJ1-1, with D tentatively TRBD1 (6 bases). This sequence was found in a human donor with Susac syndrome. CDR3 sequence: CASSFRQANTEAFF. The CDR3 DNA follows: TGCGCCAGCAGCTTTAGACAGGCGAACACTGAAGCTTTCTTT. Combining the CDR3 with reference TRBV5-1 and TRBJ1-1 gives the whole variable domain KAGVTQTPRYLIKTRGQQVTLSCSPISGHRSVSWYQQTPGQGLQFLFEYFSETQRNKGNFPGRFSGRQFSNSRSEMNVSTLELGDSALYLCASSFRQANTEAFFGQGTRLTVV.